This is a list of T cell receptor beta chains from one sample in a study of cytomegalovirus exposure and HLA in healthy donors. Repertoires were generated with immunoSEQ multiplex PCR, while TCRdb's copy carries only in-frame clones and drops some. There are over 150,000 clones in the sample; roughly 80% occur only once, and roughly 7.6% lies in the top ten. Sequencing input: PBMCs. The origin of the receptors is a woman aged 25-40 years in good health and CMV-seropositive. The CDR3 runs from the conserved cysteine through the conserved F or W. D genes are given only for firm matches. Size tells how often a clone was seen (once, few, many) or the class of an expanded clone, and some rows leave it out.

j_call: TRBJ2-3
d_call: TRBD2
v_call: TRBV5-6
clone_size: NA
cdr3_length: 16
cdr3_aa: CASSPNLAGGADTQYF
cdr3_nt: TGTGCCAGCAGCCCGAACCTAGCGGGGGGGGCTGATACGCAGTATTTT

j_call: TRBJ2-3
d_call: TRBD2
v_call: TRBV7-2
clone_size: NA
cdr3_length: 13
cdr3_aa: CASSSSTSDTQYF
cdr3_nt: TGTGCCAGCAGCTCATCGACTAGCGATACGCAGTATTTT

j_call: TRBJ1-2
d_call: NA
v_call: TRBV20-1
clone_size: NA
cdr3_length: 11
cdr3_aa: CSAPETSGYTF
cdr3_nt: TGCAGTGCTCCGGAGACGTCTGGCTACACCTTC

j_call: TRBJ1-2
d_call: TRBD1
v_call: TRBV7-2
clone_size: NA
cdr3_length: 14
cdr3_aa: CASSQDRGRYGYTF
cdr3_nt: TGTGCCAGCAGCCAAGACAGGGGAAGGTACGGCTACACCTTC

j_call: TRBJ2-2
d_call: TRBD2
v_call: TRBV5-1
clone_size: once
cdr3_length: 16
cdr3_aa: CASSWRGGKNTGELFF
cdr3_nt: TGCGCCAGCAGCTGGCGGGGGGGGAAGAACACCGGGGAGCTGTTTTTT

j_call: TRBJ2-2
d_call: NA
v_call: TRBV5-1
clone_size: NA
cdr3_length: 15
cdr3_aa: CASSLDRTNTGELFF
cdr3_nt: TGCGCCAGCAGCTTGGACAGGACGAACACCGGGGAGCTGTTTTTT

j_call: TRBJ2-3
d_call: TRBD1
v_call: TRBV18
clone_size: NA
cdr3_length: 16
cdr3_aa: CASSPRNRGLLDTQYF
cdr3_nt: TGTGCCAGCTCACCAAGGAACAGGGGGCTGTTAGATACGCAGTATTTT

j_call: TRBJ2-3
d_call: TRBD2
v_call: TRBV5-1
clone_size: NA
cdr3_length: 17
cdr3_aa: CASSHDTLAGGRDTQYF
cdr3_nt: TGCGCCAGCAGCCACGATACCCTAGCGGGGGGAAGAGATACGCAGTATTTT

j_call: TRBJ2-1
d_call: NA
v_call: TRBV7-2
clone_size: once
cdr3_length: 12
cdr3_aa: CASSPPPQSPFF
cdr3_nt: TGTGCCAGCAGCCCCCCCCCACAGTCCCCTTTCTTC

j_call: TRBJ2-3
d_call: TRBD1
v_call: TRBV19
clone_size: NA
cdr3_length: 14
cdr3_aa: CASKDRGRQDTQYF
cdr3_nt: TGTGCCAGTAAAGACAGGGGGCGACAAGATACGCAGTATTTT

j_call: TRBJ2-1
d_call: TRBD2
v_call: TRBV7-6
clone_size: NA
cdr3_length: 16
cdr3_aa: CASSLVAGELNNEQFF
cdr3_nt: TGTGCCAGCAGCTTAGTGGCGGGGGAGCTGAACAATGAGCAGTTCTTC

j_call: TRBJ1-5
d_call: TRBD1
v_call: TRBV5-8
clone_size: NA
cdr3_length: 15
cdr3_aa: CASSLWTGINQPQHF
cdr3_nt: TGTGCCAGCAGCTTGTGGACAGGAATTAATCAGCCCCAGCATTTT

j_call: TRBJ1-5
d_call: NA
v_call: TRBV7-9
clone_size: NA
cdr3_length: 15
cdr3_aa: CASSLGWAGDQPQHF
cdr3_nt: TGTGCCAGCAGCTTAGGGTGGGCAGGGGATCAGCCCCAGCATTTT

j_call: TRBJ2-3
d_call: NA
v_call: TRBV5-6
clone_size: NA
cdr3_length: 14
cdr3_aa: CASSLQASTDTQYF
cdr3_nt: TGTGCCAGCAGCTTACAGGCCAGCACAGATACGCAGTATTTT

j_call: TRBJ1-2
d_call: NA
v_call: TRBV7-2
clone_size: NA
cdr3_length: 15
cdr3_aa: CASSRQGAHNYGYTF
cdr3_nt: TGTGCCAGCAGCCGTCAAGGGGCGCATAACTATGGCTACACCTTC

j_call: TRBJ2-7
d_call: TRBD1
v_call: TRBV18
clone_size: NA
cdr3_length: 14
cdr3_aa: CASSPGTGDYEQYF
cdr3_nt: TGTGCCAGCTCACCCGGGACAGGGGACTACGAGCAGTACTTC

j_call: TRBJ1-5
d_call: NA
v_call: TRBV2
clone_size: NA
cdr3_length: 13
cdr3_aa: CASSEGAADSQHF
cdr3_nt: TGTGCCAGCAGTGAAGGGGCAGCGGATTCCCAGCATTTT

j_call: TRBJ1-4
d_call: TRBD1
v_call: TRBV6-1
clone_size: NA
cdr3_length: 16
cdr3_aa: CASSERTGITNEKLFF
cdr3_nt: TGTGCCAGCAGTGAAAGGACAGGGATCACTAATGAAAAACTGTTTTTT

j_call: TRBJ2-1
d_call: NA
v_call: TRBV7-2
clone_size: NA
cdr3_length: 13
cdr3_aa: CASSSGTYNEQFF
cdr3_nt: TGTGCCAGCAGCTCCGGGACCTACAATGAGCAGTTCTTC

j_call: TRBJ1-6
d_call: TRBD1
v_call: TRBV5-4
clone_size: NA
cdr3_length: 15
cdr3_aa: CASSGATGINSPLHF
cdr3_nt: TGTGCCAGCTCGGGGGCGACAGGGATTAATTCACCCCTCCACTTT

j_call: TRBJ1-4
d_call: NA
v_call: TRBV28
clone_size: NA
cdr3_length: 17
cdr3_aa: CASSPSGQGRMNEKLFF
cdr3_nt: TGTGCCAGCAGTCCCTCGGGACAAGGACGTATGAATGAAAAACTGTTTTTT

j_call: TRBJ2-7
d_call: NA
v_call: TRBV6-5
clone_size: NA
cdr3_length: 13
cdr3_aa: CASRKGGNYEQYF
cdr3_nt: TGTGCCAGCAGAAAAGGGGGAAACTACGAGCAGTACTTC

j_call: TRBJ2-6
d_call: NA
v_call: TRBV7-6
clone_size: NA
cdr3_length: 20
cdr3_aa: CASSLDPPGSANSGANVLTF
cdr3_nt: TGTGCCAGCAGCTTAGACCCCCCGGGATCGGCTAACTCTGGGGCCAACGTCCTGACTTTC

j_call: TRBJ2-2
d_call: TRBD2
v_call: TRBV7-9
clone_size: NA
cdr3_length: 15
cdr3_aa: CASSLRGGNTGELFF
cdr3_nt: TGTGCCAGCAGCTTACGGGGGGGGAACACCGGGGAGCTGTTTTTT

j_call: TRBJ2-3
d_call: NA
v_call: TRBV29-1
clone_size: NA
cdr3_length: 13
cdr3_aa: CSVTRTGTDTQYF
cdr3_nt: TGCAGCGTTACTAGGACAGGCACAGATACGCAGTATTTT

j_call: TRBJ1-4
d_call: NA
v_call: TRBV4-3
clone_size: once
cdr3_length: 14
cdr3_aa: CASSPSGVDEKLFF
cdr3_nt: TGCGCCAGCAGTCCGTCGGGGGTGGATGAAAAACTGTTTTTT

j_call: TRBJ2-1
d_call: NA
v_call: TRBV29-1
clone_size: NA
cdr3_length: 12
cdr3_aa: CSVQGTTGEQFF
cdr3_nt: TGCAGCGTGCAGGGGACGACTGGTGAGCAGTTCTTC

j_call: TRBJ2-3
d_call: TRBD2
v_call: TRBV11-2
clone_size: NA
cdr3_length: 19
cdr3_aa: CASSFRPAGSGGPPHTQYF
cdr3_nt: TGTGCCAGCAGCTTCCGCCCGGCGGGTAGCGGGGGGCCACCTCATACGCAGTATTTT

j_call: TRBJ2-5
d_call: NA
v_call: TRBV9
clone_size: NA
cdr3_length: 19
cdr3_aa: CASSPRRAGWGRRQETQYF
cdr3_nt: TGTGCCAGCAGCCCCCGACGGGCCGGGTGGGGCCGCCGGCAAGAGACCCAGTACTTC

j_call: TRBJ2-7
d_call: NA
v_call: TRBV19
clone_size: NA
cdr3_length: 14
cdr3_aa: CASSMMWGDNEQYF
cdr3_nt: TGTGCCAGTAGTATGATGTGGGGGGATAACGAGCAGTACTTC

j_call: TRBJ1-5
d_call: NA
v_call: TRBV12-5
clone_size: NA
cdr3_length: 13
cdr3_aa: CASTDRTNQPQHF
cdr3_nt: TGTGCTAGCACCGACAGGACTAATCAGCCCCAGCATTTT

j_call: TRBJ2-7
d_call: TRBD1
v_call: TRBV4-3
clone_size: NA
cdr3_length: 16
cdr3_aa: CASSQAYRGDTYEQYF
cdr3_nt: TGCGCCAGCAGCCAAGCCTACAGGGGAGACACCTACGAGCAGTACTTC

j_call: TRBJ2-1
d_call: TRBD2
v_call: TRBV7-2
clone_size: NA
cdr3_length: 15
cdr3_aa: CASSRAGGAYNEQFF
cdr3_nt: TGTGCCAGCAGTCGAGCGGGGGGGGCCTACAATGAGCAGTTCTTC

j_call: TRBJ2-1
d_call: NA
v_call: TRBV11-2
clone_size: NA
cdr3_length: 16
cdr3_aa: CASSLGGDSLYNEQFF
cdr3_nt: TGTGCCAGCAGCTTAGGGGGGGACAGTTTATACAATGAGCAGTTCTTC

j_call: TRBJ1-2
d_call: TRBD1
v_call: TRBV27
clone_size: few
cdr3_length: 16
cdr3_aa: CASSTGRTGGVYGYTF
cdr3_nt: TGTGCCAGCAGTACCGGACGGACAGGGGGCGTCTATGGCTACACCTTC

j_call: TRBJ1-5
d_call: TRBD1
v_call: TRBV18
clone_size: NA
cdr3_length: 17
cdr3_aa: CASSLTREGASNQPQHF
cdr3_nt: TGTGCCAGCTCACTAACACGCGAGGGGGCAAGCAATCAGCCCCAGCATTTT

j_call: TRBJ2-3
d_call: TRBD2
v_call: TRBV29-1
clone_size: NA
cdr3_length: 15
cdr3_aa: CSVSHTSGGTDTQYF
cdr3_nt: TGCAGCGTCTCCCACACTAGCGGGGGCACAGATACGCAGTATTTT

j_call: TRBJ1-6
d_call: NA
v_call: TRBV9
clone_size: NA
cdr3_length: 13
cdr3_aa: CASSVQGNSPLHF
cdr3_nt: TGTGCCAGCAGCGTCCAGGGGAATTCACCCCTCCACTTT

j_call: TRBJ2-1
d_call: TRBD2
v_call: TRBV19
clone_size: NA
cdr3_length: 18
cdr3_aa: CASSRDSGGASLRNEQFF
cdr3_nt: TGTGCCAGTAGTAGAGATAGCGGGGGGGCTTCTCTACGGAATGAGCAGTTCTTC

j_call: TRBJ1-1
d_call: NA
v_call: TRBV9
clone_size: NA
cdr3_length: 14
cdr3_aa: CASSVGQGGTEAFF
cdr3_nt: TGTGCCAGCAGCGTCGGGCAGGGTGGCACTGAAGCTTTCTTT

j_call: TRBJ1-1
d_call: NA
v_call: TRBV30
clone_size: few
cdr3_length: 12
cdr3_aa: CACSRVYTEAFF
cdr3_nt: TGTGCCTGCTCCAGGGTGTACACTGAAGCTTTCTTT

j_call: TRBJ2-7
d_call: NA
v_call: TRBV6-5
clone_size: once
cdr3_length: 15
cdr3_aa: CASSYGRGLSYEQYF
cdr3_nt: TGTGCCAGCAGTTACGGGCGGGGGCTCTCCTACGAGCAGTACTTC

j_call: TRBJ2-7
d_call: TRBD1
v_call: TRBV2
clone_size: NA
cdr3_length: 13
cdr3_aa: CASSPTQGHEQYF
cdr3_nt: TGTGCCAGCAGTCCTACACAGGGGCACGAGCAGTACTTC

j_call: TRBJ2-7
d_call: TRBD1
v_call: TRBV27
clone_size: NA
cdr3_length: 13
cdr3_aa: CASSARDRPSQYF
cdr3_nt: TGTGCCAGCAGTGCCCGGGACAGACCCTCACAGTACTTC

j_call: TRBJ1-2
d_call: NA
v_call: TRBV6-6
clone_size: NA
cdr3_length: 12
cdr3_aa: CASSSPFGGYTF
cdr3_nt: TGTGCCAGCAGTTCTCCTTTTGGCGGCTACACCTTC

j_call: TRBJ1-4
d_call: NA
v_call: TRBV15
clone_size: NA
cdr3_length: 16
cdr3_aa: CATSRDRNRANEKLFF
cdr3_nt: TGTGCCACCAGCAGAGATCGTAACAGGGCTAATGAAAAACTGTTTTTT

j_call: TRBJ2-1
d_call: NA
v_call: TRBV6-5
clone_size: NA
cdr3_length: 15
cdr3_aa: CASSYFPSSYNEQFF
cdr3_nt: TGTGCCAGCAGTTACTTTCCGAGCTCCTACAATGAGCAGTTCTTC

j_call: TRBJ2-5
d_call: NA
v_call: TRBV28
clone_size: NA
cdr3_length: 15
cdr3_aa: CASSLGTDTQETQYF
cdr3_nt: TGTGCCAGCAGCCTGGGGACTGATACCCAAGAGACCCAGTACTTC

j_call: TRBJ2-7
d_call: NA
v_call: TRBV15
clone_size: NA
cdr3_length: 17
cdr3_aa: CATSRAFWGLWDYEQYF
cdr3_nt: TGTGCCACCAGCAGAGCATTTTGGGGGCTCTGGGACTACGAGCAGTACTTC

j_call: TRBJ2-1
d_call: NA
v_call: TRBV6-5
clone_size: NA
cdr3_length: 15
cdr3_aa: CASSLSLEGGNEQFF
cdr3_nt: TGTGCCAGCAGTTTGTCGTTAGAGGGGGGGAATGAGCAGTTCTTC

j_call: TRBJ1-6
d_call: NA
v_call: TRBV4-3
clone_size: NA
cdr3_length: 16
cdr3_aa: CASSQVHGHFNSPLHF
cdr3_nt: TGCGCCAGCAGCCAAGTACACGGACACTTTAATTCACCCCTCCACTTT

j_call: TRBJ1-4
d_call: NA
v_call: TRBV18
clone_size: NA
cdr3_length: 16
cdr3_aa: CASSPTDSSTNEKLFF
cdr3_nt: TGTGCCAGCTCACCAACCGACAGTTCAACTAATGAAAAACTGTTTTTT

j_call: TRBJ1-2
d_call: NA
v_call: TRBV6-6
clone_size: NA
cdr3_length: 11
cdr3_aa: CASSYLLGYTF
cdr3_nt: TGTGCCAGCAGTTACCTCCTTGGCTACACCTTC

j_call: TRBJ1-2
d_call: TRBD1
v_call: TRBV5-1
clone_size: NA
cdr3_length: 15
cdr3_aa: CASSFTPGQADGYTF
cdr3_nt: TGCGCCAGCAGCTTTACCCCGGGACAGGCGGATGGCTACACCTTC

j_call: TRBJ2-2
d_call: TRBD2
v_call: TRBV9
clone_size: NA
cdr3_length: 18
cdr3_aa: CASSTPRRGGTNTGELFF
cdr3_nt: TGTGCCAGCAGCACTCCTCGGCGCGGGGGAACGAACACCGGGGAGCTGTTTTTT

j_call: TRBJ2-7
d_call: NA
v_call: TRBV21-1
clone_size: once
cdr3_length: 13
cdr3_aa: CASSRTGDYEQYF
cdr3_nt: TGTGCCAGCAGCAGGACAGGTGATTACGAGCAGTACTTC

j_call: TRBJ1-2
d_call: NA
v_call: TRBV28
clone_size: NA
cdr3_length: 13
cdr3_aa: CASSLTLDYGYTF
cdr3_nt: TGTGCCAGCAGTTTGACACTTGACTATGGCTACACCTTC